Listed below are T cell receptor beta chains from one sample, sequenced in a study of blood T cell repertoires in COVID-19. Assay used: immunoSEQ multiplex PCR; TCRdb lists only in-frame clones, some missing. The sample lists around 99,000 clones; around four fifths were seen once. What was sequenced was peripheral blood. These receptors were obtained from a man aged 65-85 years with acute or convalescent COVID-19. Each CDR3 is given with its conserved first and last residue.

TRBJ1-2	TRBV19	CASQGGTGGVYGYTF
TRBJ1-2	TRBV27	CASSFRGTINYGYTF
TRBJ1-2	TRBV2	CASSERRGIANYGYTF
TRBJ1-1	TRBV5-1	CASSFLGGANTEAFF
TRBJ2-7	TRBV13	CASSLLQGIPYEQYF
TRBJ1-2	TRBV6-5	CASSYTQGFGYGYTF
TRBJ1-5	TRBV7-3	CASSRSERVRWYQPQHF
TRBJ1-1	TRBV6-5	CASSYSARGNTEAFF
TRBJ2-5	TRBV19	CASSSGSGGAHETQYF
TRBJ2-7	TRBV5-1	CASSLKQDSYEQYF
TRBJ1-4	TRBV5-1	CASSSQGQGATNEKLFF
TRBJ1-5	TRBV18	CASSPGGGSNQPQHF
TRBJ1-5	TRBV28	CASSLEDQPQHF
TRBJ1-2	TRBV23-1	CASSSRDRRFTYGYTF
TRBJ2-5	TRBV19	CASSMGLQETQYF
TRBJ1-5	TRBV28	CASSLQGGAGQPQHF